The rows below give T cell receptor beta chains drawn from one sample of a study of human T cells and chemical hapten exposure. Using its own MiXCR run on the RACE reads, TCRdb lists one record per CDR3 protein. Of more than 150,000 distinct CDR3 sequences listed, about 22% are singletons. The specimen was whole blood, collected in connection with sensitization to the hapten diphenylcyclopropenone (DPC). These receptors all stem from a woman aged 40-49 years with alopecia areata. Some clones in this sample may be carry-over from other donors' samples. Both conserved end residues are part of each CDR3. Fields, in order: J gene, clone size, V gene, D gene, CDR3 protein, CDR3 DNA. D genes are given only for firm matches. Some rows have no size entry. The others give once, few or many, or a class for an expanded clone.

TRBJ2-7	few	TRBV4-2	NA	CASSQAEGYYEQYF	TGTGCCAGCAGCCAAGCTGAGGGCTACTACGAGCAGTACTTC
TRBJ2-2	NA	TRBV21-1	NA	CASSKVGIGAGELFF	NA
TRBJ2-7	NA	TRBV19	TRBD1	CASSPNRGHEQYF	TGTGCCAGTAGTCCTAACAGGGGGCACGAGCAGTACTTC
TRBJ2-7	few	TRBV7-2	TRBD2	CASSLVGLAGGEQYF	TGTGCCAGCAGCTTAGTAGGGCTAGCGGGCGGCGAGCAGTACTTC
TRBJ2-1	many	TRBV20-1	TRBD2	CSARKRLAINEQFF	TGCAGTGCCCGTAAAAGACTAGCGATCAATGAGCAGTTCTTC
TRBJ1-2	few	TRBV6-1	TRBD1	CASSPDRGRNYGYTF	TGTGCCAGCAGTCCAGACAGGGGGCGCAACTATGGCTACACCTTC
TRBJ2-3	NA	TRBV4-2	TRBD2	CASSQVLAGNTQYF	TGTGCCAGCAGCCAAGTACTAGCGGGTAATACGCAGTATTTT
TRBJ2-4	once	TRBV7-2	NA	CASSPPPVAKNIQYF	TGTGCCAGCAGCCCCCCCCCCGTGGCCAAAAACATTCAGTACTTC
TRBJ2-5	NA	TRBV20-1	NA	CSARSGQWVRETQYF	TGCAGTGCTAGATCGGGACAATGGGTTCGTGAGACCCAGTACTTC
TRBJ1-5	many	TRBV20-1	NA	CSARDTNNQPQHF	TGCAGTGCTAGAGATACCAACAATCAGCCCCAGCATTTT
TRBJ2-7	NA	TRBV28	TRBD2	CASSFVAGLQRDLREQYF	TGTGCCAGCAGTTTCGTCGCAGGGCTTCAGCGGGATCTTCGTGAGCAGTACTTC
TRBJ2-7	few	TRBV20-1	TRBD2	CSAWSGLAGGPSYEQYF	TGCAGTGCTTGGTCGGGACTAGCGGGAGGCCCCTCCTACGAGCAGTACTTC
TRBJ2-1	NA	TRBV29-1	TRBD2	CSVEGLARRYNEQFF	TGCAGCGTTGAAGGACTAGCGCGCCGATACAATGAGCAGTTCTTC
TRBJ1-6	NA	TRBV2	NA	CASSGEGRFYNSPLHF	TGTGCCAGCAGTGGCGAGGGGCGCTTCTATAATTCACCCCTCCACTTT
TRBJ1-3	NA	TRBV3-1	NA	CASSQERRNTIYF	TGTGCCAGCAGCCAAGAACGACGAAACACCATATATTTT
TRBJ2-5	few	TRBV6-2/TRBV6-3	NA	CASSYLQVVEGTQYF	TGTGCCAGCAGTTACCTACAGGTTGTTGAAGGGACCCAGTACTTC
TRBJ1-1	NA	TRBV5-1	NA	CASTPTENTEAFF	TGCGCCAGCACCCCGACAGAGAACACTGAAGCTTTCTTT
TRBJ2-5	NA	TRBV7-2	TRBD1	CASSPGQGVQETQYF	TGTGCCAGCAGCCCGGGACAGGGGGTACAAGAGACCCAGTACTTC
TRBJ2-7	few	TRBV24-1	NA	CATSDLYEQYF	TGTGCCACCAGTGATTTGTACGAGCAGTACTTC
TRBJ2-7	few	TRBV27	NA	CASSPVKAAYLSYEQYF	TGTGCCAGCAGTCCCGTTAAGGCTGCATACCTCTCCTACGAGCAGTACTTC
TRBJ2-1	NA	TRBV24-1	NA	CATSDPVGAGARNEQFF	TGTGCCACCAGTGACCCTGTAGGTGCCGGGGCTCGTAATGAGCAGTTCTTC
TRBJ2-1	NA	TRBV20-1	TRBD2	CNARGYGLAGANEQFF	TGCAATGCTAGAGGTTACGGACTAGCGGGGGCCAATGAGCAGTTCTTC
TRBJ2-2	many	TRBV6-4	NA	CASNERAGELFF	TGTGCCAGCAATGAGCGCGCCGGGGAGCTGTTTTTT
TRBJ2-1	NA	TRBV7-2	NA	CASSLGGHKKGEQFF	TGTGCCAGCAGCCTAGGGGGACACAAAAAGGGTGAGCAGTTCTTC
TRBJ1-2	many	TRBV20-1	TRBD1	CSEREGQDGYTF	TGCAGTGAGAGGGAGGGACAGGATGGCTACACCTTC
TRBJ1-3	NA	TRBV6-5	NA	CASSYTLGQTGNTIYF	TGTGCCAGCAGTTACACCTTAGGACAGACTGGAAACACCATATATTTT
TRBJ1-2	NA	TRBV4-2	NA	CASSQDPWGGDYGYTF	TGTGCCAGCAGCCAAGATCCATGGGGGGGCGACTATGGCTACACCTTC
TRBJ2-7	few	TRBV9	NA	CASSVGDSPLYEQYF	TGTGCCAGCAGCGTGGGCGACAGTCCCCTCTACGAGCAGTACTTC
TRBJ2-7	NA	TRBV5-1	NA	CASSFGDSTYEQYF	TGCGCCAGCAGCTTTGGGGATTCCACCTACGAGCAGTACTTC
TRBJ1-5	few	TRBV5-1	TRBD1	CASSRGQGNQPQHF	TGCGCCAGCAGCAGGGGACAGGGCAATCAGCCCCAGCATTTT
TRBJ1-6	NA	TRBV27	TRBD1	CASSSQGAPLHF	TGTGCCAGCAGTTCCCAGGGGGCACCCCTCCACTTT
TRBJ2-7	once	TRBV29-1	TRBD1	CSVAGDRTYEQYF	TGCAGCGTTGCCGGGGACAGAACCTACGAGCAGTACTTC
TRBJ1-2	few	TRBV29-1	TRBD1	CSVGDRTNYGYTF	TGCAGCGTGGGGGACAGGACTAACTATGGCTACACCTTC